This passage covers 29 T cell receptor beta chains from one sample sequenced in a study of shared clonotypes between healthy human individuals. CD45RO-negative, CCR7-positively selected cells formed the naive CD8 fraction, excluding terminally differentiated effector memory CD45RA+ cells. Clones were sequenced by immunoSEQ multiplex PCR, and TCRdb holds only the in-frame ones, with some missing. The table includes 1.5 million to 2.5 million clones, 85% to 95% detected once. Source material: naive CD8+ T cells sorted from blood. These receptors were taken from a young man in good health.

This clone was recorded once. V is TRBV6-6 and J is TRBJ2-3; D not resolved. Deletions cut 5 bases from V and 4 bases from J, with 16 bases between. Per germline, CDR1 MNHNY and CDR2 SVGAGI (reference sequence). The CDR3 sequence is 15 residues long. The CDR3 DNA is TGTGCCAGCAGTGGGGATCCCAGCACTCCAGATACGCAGTATTTT. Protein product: CASSGDPSTPDTQYF.

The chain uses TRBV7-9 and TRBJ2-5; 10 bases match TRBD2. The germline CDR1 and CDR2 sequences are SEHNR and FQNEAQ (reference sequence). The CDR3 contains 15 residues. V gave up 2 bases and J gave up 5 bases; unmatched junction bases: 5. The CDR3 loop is CASSLRTSGTETQYF. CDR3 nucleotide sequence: TGTGCCAGCAGCTTAAGAACTAGCGGGACTGAGACCCAGTACTTC.

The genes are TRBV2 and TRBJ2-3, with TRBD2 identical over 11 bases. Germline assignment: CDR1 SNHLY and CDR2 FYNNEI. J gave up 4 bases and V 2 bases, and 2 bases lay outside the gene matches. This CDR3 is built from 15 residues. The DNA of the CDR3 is TGTGCCAGCAGTGAAACGGGACTAGCGGCAGATACGCAGTATTTT. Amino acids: CASSETGLAADTQYF.

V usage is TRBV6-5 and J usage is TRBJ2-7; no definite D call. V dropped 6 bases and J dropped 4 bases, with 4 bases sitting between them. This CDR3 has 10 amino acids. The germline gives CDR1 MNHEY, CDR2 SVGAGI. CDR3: CASRGYEQYF. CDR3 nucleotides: TGTGCCAGCAGGGGATACGAGCAGTACTTC.

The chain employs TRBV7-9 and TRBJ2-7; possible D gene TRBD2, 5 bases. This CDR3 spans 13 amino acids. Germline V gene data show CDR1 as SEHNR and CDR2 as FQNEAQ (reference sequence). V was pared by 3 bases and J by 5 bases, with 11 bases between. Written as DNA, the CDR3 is TGTGCCAGCAGCTTCGACGGGGAAAACGAGCAGTACTTC. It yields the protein CASSFDGENEQYF.

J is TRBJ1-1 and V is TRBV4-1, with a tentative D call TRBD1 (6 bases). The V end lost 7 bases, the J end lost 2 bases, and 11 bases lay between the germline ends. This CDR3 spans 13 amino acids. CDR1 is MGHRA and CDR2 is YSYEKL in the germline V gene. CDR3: CASKTGHNTEAFF. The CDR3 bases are TGCGCCAGCAAGACGGGACATAACACTGAAGCTTTCTTT.

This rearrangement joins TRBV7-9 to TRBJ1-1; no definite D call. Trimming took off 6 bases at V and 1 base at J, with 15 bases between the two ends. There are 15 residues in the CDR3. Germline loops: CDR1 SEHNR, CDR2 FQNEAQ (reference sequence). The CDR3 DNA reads TGTGCCAGCAGATCGGGAGCTGTGGAGAACACTGAAGCTTTCTTT. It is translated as CASRSGAVENTEAFF.

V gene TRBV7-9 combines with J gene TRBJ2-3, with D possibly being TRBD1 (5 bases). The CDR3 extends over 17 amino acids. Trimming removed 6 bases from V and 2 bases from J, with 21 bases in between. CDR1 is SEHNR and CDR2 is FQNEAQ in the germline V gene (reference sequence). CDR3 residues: CASRGYKQESVTDTQYF. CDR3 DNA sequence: TGTGCCAGCAGGGGATATAAACAGGAGTCTGTCACAGATACGCAGTATTTT.

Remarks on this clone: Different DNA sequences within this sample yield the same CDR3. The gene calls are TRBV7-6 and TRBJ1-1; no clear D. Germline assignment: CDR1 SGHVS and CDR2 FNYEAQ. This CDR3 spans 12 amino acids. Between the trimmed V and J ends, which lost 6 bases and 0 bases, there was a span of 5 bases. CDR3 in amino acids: CASRGMNTEAFF. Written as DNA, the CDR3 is TGTGCCAGCAGGGGAATGAACACTGAAGCTTTCTTT.

CDR3 nucleotide sequence: TGTGCCAGCAGTCCCTTGGGGCCGGGGAGGGAGACCCAGTACTTC. It translates to CASSPLGPGRETQYF. The chain couples TRBV27 to TRBJ2-5; possibly TRBD2 for D (6 bases). Trimming took 5 bases from V and 5 from J, leaving 18 bases between them. The CDR3 has 15 residues. Per germline, CDR1 MNHEY and CDR2 SMNVEV (reference sequence).

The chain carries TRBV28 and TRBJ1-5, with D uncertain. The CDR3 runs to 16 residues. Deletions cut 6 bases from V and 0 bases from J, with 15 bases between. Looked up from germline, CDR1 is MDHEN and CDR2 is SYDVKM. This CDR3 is CASRRATEYSNQPQHF. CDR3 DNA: TGTGCCAGCAGAAGGGCCACCGAGTATAGCAATCAGCCCCAGCATTTT.

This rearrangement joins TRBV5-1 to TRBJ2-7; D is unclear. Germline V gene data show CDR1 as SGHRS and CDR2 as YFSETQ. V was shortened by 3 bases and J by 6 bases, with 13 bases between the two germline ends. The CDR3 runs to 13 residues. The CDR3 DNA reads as TGCGCCAGCAGCTCCCCCAGCTGGGCCGAGCAGTACTTC. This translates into CASSSPSWAEQYF.

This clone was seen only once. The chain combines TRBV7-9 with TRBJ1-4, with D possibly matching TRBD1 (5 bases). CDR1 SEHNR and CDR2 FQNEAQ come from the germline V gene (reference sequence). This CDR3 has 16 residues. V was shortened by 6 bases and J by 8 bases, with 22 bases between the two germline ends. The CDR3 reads CASRAFQTGDVEKLFF. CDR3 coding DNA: TGTGCCAGCAGGGCTTTCCAAACGGGGGACGTAGAAAAACTGTTTTTT.

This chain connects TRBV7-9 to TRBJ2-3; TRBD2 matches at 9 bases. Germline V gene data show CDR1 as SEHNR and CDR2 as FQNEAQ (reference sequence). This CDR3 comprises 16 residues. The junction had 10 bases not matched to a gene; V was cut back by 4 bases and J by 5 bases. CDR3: CASSWNGASGIDTQYF. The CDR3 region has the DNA TGTGCCAGCAGCTGGAATGGGGCTAGCGGGATAGATACGCAGTATTTT.

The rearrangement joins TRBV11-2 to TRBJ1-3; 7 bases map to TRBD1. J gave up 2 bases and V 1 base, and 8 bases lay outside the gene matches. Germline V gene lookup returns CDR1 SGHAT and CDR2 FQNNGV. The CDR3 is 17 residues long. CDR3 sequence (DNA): TGTGCCAGCAGCTTAGTTGACAGGGTTCTTCCTGGAAACACCATATATTTT. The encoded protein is CASSLVDRVLPGNTIYF.

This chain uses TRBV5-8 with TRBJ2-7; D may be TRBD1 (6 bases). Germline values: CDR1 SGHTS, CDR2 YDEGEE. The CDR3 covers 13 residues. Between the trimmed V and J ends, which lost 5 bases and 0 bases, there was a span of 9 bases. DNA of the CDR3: TGTGCCAGCAGGGCAGGGGTCTCCTACGAGCAGTACTTC. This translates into CASRAGVSYEQYF.

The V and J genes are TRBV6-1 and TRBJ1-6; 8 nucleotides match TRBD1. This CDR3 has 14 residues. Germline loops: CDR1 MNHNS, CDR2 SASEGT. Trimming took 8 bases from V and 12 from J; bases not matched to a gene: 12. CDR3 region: CASQDGQGLGPLHF. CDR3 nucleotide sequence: TGTGCCAGCCAGGATGGACAGGGATTGGGACCCCTCCACTTT.

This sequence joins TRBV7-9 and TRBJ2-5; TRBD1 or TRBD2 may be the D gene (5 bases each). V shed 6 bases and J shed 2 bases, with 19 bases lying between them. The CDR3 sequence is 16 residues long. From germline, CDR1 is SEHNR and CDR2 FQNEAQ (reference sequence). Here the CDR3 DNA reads TGTGCCAGCAGATACGACCCGGGGTGGGGGCAAGAGACCCAGTACTTC. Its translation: CASRYDPGWGQETQYF.

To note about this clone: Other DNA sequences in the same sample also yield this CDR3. The chain's CDR3 is CASSLGQGGYEQYF. CDR3 sequence (DNA): TGTGCCAGTAGTCTGGGACAGGGAGGCTACGAGCAGTACTTC. The genes are TRBV19 and TRBJ2-7, with 9 bases identical to TRBD1. The CDR3 spans 14 residues. The V and J ends lost 5 bases and 3 bases, in that order; junction bases with no gene match: 5. From germline, CDR1 is LNHDA and CDR2 SQIVND (reference sequence).

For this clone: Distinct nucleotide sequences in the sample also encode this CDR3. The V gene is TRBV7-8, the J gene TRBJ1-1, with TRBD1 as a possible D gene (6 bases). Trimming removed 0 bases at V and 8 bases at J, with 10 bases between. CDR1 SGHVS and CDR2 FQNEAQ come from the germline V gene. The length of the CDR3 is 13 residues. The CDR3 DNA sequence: TGTGCCAGCAGCTTAGCTTCCGGGACAGAAGCTTTCTTT. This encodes CASSLASGTEAFF.

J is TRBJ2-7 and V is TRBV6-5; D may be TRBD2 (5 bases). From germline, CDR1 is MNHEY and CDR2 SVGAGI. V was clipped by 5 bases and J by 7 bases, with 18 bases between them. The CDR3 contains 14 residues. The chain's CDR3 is CASSPSLYLLEQYF. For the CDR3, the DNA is TGTGCCAGCAGTCCTAGCCTATACCTTTTGGAGCAGTACTTC.

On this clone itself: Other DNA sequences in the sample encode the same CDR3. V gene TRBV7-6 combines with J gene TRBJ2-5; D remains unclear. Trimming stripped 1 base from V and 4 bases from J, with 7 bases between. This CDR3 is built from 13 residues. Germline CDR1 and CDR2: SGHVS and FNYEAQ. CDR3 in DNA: TGTGCCAGCAGCTTAGGGCGTGGAGAGACCCAGTACTTC. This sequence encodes CASSLGRGETQYF.

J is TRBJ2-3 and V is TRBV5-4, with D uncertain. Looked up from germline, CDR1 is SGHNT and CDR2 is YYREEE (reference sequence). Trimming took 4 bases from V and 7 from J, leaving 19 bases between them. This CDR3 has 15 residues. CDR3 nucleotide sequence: TGTGCCAGCAGCCCCCTACCCCGACCCGATCATACGCAGTATTTT. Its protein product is CASSPLPRPDHTQYF.

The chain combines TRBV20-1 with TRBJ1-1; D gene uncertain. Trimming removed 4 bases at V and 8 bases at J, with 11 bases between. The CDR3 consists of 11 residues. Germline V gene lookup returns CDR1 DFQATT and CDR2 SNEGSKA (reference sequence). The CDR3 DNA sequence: TGCAGTGCTACACATGATGCAGAAGCTTTCTTT. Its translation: CSATHDAEAFF.

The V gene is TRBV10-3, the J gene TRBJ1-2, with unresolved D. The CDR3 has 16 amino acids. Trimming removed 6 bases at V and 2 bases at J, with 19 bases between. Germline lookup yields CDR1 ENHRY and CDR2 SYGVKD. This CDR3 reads CAISAAGGLGNYGYTF. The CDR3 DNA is TGTGCCATCAGCGCTGCGGGTGGGCTGGGGAACTATGGCTACACCTTC.

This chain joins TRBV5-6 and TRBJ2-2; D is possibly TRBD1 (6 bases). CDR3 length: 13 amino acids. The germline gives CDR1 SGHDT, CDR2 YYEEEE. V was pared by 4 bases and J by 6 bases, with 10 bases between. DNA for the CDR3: TGTGCCAGCAGCACACAGGGCTCCGGGGAGCTGTTTTTT. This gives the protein CASSTQGSGELFF. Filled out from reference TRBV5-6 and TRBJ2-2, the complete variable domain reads DAGVTQSPTHLIKTRGQQVTLRCSPKSGHDTVSWYQQALGQGPQFIFQYYEEEERQRGNFPDRFSGHQFPNYSSELNVNALLLGDSALYLCASSTQGSGELFFGEGSRLTVL.

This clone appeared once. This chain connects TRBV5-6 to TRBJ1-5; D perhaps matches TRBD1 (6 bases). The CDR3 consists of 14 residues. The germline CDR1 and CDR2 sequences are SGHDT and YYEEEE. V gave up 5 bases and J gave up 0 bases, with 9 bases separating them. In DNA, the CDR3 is TGTGCCAGCAGGTACAGGGATAGCAATCAGCCCCAGCATTTT. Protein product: CASRYRDSNQPQHF.

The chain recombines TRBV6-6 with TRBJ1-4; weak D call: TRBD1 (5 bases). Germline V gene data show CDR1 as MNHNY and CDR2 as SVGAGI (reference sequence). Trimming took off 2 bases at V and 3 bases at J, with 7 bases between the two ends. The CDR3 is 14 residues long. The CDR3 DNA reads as TGTGCCAGCAGTTACATGGGGCCTAATGAAAAACTGTTTTTT. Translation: CASSYMGPNEKLFF.

The CDR3 nucleotides are TGCACCAGCAGCCAAGCCGTCTTGGGGGGCCTTTTTCATCAGCCCCAGCATTTT. Translation: CTSSQAVLGGLFHQPQHF. The rearrangement uses TRBV1 and TRBJ1-5. TRBV1 represents a pseudogene. The length of the CDR3 is 18 residues.